This T cell receptor (beta chain) was recovered during a study of blood T cell repertoires in COVID-19 (dated by TCRdb to 2018 to 2020). Study-wide context: The collaborator samples originated in the United States, Italy and Spain and spanned the acute and convalescent phases of COVID-19. The material from the prospective study consisted of cDNA or gDNA derived from T cells, B-cell-depleted T cells, or PBMCs. Subjects who had been exposed to COVID-19, were actively infected with it, or had recovered from it provided the deeply sampled blood TCRbeta repertoires that made up the dataset. The repertoires were released in a freely available public database meant as a resource for research on the immune response to SARS-CoV-2. The samples were drawn from the first 160 participants of the ongoing ImmuneRACE study and from about 1,200 subjects provided by 6 global collaborators. A de-identified subject ID, COVID-19 status, age in years and sex were almost always included in the sample metadata. Where HLA class I and class II types were available, the types were taken from metadata supplied by the sample provider, not from assay-based typing. What the research found in general, with its limitations: How much clinical and demographic metadata was included differed by source and by participant, and the metadata was provided uncurated.

TCRbeta CDR3 regions were amplified from genomic DNA using the immunoSEQ Assay, a bias-controlled multiplex PCR. Concerning the study's data processing: The number of nucleated cells in each sample was estimated from the amplification of reference gene primers within the assay. Sequence reads were collapsed and filtered to measure the absolute abundance of every unique TCRbeta CDR3 rearrangement. Productive Simpson clonality was computed per sample as the square root of Simpson's diversity index over productive rearrangements. Not all clones reach the TCRdb copy of this immuneACCESS table, which keeps in-frame sequences only. Checked studies attribute under half of the gap to unresolved V genes and leave the rest unexplained. The V and J calls and clone size are taken from that table; D and trimming were inferred from the DNA. Across this sample there are roughly 72,000 clones, with 82% seen only once. The biggest ten clones account for about 13% of the sample.

Collaborating institutions collected whole blood in K2EDTA tubes following their own protocols. For TCRbeta analysis, collaborators shipped samples in one of three forms: frozen whole blood, isolated PBMCs, or DNA extracted from either of those sample types. Note on this clone: It lacks a known antigen. No base quality information exists; no much larger clone differs at one position.

Sequencing used peripheral blood. The receptor's source is a woman of 80 years or more with acute or convalescent COVID-19.

The DNA is TGTGCCAGCAGTTACCTTCAGACAGGTAACTATGGCTACACCTTC. Protein translation: CASSYLQTGNYGYTF. Here the chain combines TRBV28 and TRBJ1-2, with TRBD1 perhaps the D gene, on 6 matching bases. V is cut by 4 bases and J by 1 base, and the space between the germline ends is 13 bases. Including the terminal cysteine and phenylalanine, the CDR3 comprises 15 residues. The sequence is cut down to CDR3 DNA, 45 bases in frame from base 1. Taken from the germline V gene, the CDR1 and CDR2 loops are MDHEN and SYDVKM.